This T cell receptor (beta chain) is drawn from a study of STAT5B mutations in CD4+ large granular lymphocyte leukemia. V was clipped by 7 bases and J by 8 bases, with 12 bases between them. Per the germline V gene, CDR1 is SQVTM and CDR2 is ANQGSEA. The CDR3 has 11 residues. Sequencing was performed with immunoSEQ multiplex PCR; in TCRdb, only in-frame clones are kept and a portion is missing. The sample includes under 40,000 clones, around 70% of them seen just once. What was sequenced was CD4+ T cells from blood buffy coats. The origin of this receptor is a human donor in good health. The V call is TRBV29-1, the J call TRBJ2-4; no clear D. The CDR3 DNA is TGCAGCGGGGTTTCAGGCCACATTCAGTACTTC. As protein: CSGVSGHIQYF.